One sample yielded the 11 T cell receptor beta chains listed below, sequenced in a study of T cells in Graves' hyperthyroidism and ophthalmopathy. Amplified TCR beta CDR3 regions derived from RNA transcripts. HTBI primers drove first-round RT-PCR of the TCR CDR3. One entry per CDR3 protein results from TCRdb running MiXCR on the multiplex PCR reads. This table has under 400,000 distinct CDR3 sequences, about 20% appearing once. The source material was blood. The receptor set was obtained from a woman in her fifties or sixties with Graves' hyperthyroidism.

The rearrangement links TRBV4-2 to TRBJ2-6, with D tentatively TRBD2 (6 bases). Germline values: CDR1 LGHNA, CDR2 YNFKEQ. Trimming left V 0 bases short and J 0 bases short, with 12 bases between. This CDR3 comprises 18 residues. CDR3 sequence (DNA): TGTGCCAGCAGCCAAGAAGTTGCGGGGAGCTCTGGGGCCAACGTCCTGACTTTC. Residues: CASSQEVAGSSGANVLTF.

This clonotype was observed at least ten times. This chain links TRBV28 with TRBJ2-7; 10 bases are shared with TRBD1. The germline gives CDR1 MDHEN, CDR2 SYDVKM. The J segment lost 3 bases and the V segment lost 6 bases, leaving 8 bases of the junction unmatched. The CDR3 loop spans 15 amino acids. The CDR3 DNA sequence: TGTGCCAGCAGAAGACCGGGACAGGGGCACTACGAGCAGTACTTC. Protein product: CASRRPGQGHYEQYF.

This clonotype was recorded a few times. The CDR3 coding sequence is TGTGCCAGCAGTTACGCCGCCCGACCCACGTCCTACGAGCAGTACTTC. This gives the protein CASSYAARPTSYEQYF. This rearrangement joins TRBV6-5 to TRBJ2-7; D uncertain. The germline V gene encodes CDR1 MNHEY and CDR2 SVGAGI. The CDR3 consists of 16 residues. Between the trimmed V and J ends, which lost 2 bases and 1 base, there was a span of 15 bases.

The chain couples TRBV7-6 to TRBJ1-1, with 8 bases lining up with TRBD1. CDR1 is SGHVS, CDR2 FNYEAQ, per germline. The CDR3 runs 16 residues. Trimming removed 3 bases from V and 4 bases from J; junction bases left unmatched: 10. The CDR3 loop reads CASSFSPGGGGTEAFF. CDR3 in DNA: TGTGCCAGCAGCTTCTCGCCAGGGGGCGGTGGCACTGAAGCTTTCTTT.

This clonotype showed up many times. The chain is built from TRBV7-6 and TRBJ1-1, with no clear D. The CDR3 consists of 16 residues. Germline CDR1 is SGHVS and CDR2 is FNYEAQ. The ends were cut back, 1 base at V and 0 bases at J, with 12 bases in the middle. The CDR3 region is CASSLEIGALNTEAFF. For the CDR3, the DNA is TGTGCCAGCAGCTTAGAAATTGGAGCCTTGAACACTGAAGCTTTCTTT.

This clonotype has a count of ten or more. The chain couples TRBV28 to TRBJ2-7; no definite D call. V dropped 6 bases and J dropped 3 bases, with 6 bases sitting between them. The CDR3 totals 11 residues. Germline CDR1 is MDHEN and CDR2 is SYDVKM. The CDR3 sequence is CASSGRYEQYV. The CDR3 region has the DNA TGTGCCAGCAGCGGCCGCTACGAGCAGTACGTC.

The DNA of the CDR3 is TGCGCCAGCAGCTTGGCCGGTTCATATCTGGACAGCAATGGCTACACCTTC. This encodes CASSLAGSYLDSNGYTF. The rearrangement joins TRBV5-1 to TRBJ1-2; D is possibly TRBD1 (6 bases). The CDR3 runs 17 residues. Germline V gene lookup returns CDR1 SGHRS and CDR2 YFSETQ. V lost 0 bases to trimming and J lost 6 bases, with 21 bases between them. Full variable domain (remainder filled in from reference TRBV5-1 and TRBJ1-2): KAGVTQTPRYLIKTRGQQVTLSCSPISGHRSVSWYQQTPGQGLQFLFEYFSETQRNKGNFPGRFSGRQFSNSRSEMNVSTLELGDSALYLCASSLAGSYLDSNGYTFGSGTRLTVV.

The CDR3 DNA is TGTGCCAGCAGACTACCGGGTCAGGAAGCTTTCTTT. This codes for CASRLPGQEAFF. J is TRBJ1-1 and V is TRBV6-5; D remains unclear. Trimming cost V 6 bases and J 8 bases, with 13 bases left between them. The germline CDR1 and CDR2 sequences are MNHEY and SVGAGI. The CDR3 runs 12 residues.

This clonotype has at least ten counts. The chain couples TRBV18 to TRBJ2-7; the D call may be TRBD1 or TRBD2 (5 bases each). In germline, CDR1 is KGHSH, CDR2 LQKENI. This CDR3 comprises 16 residues. Deletions cut 3 bases from V and 2 bases from J, with 17 bases between. This chain's CDR3 is CASSPVTGTQTYEQYF. The CDR3 DNA reads as TGTGCCAGCTCACCGGTAACCGGGACGCAGACCTACGAGCAGTACTTC. Full variable domain (rest looked up from reference TRBV18 and TRBJ2-7): NAGVMQNPRHLVRRRGQEARLRCSPMKGHSHVYWYRQLPEEGLKFMVYLQKENIIDESGMPKERFSAEFPKEGPSILRIQQVVRGDSAAYFCASSPVTGTQTYEQYFGPGTRLTVT.

This sequence joins TRBV6-1 and TRBJ2-7; D is perhaps TRBD2 (8 bases). V gave up 7 bases and J gave up 6 bases, with 19 bases separating them. This CDR3 region has 14 residues. CDR1 is MNHNS and CDR2 is SASEGT in the germline V gene. The DNA of the CDR3 is TGTGCCAGCACACATAGCGGGACAGTGGGCGAGCAGTACTTC. It specifies CASTHSGTVGEQYF.

The rearrangement joins TRBV12-3 or TRBV12-4 to TRBJ1-2, with a tentative D call TRBD1 (6 bases). The CDR3 is made up of 15 amino acids. Trimming removed 5 bases at V and 4 bases at J, with 17 bases between. The CDR3 loop is CASSPSVGGAYGYTF. CDR3 coding DNA: TGTGCCAGCAGTCCAAGTGTGGGGGGCGCCTATGGCTACACCTTC.